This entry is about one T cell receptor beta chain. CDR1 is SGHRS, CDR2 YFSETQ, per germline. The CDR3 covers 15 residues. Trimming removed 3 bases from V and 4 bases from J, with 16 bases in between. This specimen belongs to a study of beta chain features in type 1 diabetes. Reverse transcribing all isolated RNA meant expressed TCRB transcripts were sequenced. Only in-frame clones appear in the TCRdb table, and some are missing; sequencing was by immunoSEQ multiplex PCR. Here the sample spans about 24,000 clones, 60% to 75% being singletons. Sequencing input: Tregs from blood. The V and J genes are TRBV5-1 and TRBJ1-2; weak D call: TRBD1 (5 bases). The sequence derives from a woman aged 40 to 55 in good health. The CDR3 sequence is CASSWEVLDSYGYTF. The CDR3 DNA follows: TGCGCCAGCAGCTGGGAGGTTTTAGACAGCTATGGCTACACCTTC.